This record covers a single TCR beta chain. Its specificity is not known. PCR was performed using 60 Vbeta and 13 Jbeta primers. Using immunoSEQ multiplex PCR, the repertoire was profiled, and TCRdb retains in-frame clones only, with some absent. The table has around 190,000 clones, about 80% seen once. After removal of 5 bases from V and 7 bases from J, the junction contained 8 bases not matched to a gene. The CDR3 has 14 residues. Germline values: CDR1 SGHNT, CDR2 YENEEA. This specimen comes from a study of cytomegalovirus exposure and HLA in healthy donors. Findings of the study overall: A later analysis linked a missense variant in DCLRE1C to the trimming of TCR beta V and J genes. Cytomegalovirus status, reportedly, was diagnosed with high specificity and sensitivity by the classifier. In a later analysis, several top co-occurrence clusters appeared linked to parvovirus B19, influenza, CMV and Epstein-Barr virus.

The specimen was PBMCs. The receptor comes from a woman aged 30 to 39 in good health and CMV-seropositive. The chain carries TRBV11-3 and TRBJ2-4; 7 nucleotides align to TRBD1. CDR3 nucleotides: TGTGCCAGCAGCAACAGGGGCGGGTGGAACATTCAGTACTTC. This gives the protein CASSNRGGWNIQYF.